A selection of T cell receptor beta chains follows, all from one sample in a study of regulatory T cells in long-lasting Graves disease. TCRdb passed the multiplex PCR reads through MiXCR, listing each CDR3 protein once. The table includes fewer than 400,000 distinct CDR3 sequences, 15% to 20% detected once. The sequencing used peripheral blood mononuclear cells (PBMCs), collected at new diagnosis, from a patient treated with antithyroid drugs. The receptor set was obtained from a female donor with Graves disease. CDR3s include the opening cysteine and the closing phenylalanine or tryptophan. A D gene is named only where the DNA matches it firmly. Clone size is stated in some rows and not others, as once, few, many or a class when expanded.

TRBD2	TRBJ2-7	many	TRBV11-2	TGTGCCAGCAGCTTAGGTCCGGCTAGCGGGAATCCCGAGCAGTACTTC	CASSLGPASGNPEQYF
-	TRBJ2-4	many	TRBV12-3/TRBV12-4	TGTGCCAGCAGTTTTAAGGATCAGACGAAAAACATTCAGTACTTC	CASSFKDQTKNIQYF
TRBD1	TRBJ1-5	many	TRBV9	TGTGCCAGCAGCGTAAGTGGGGACAGGGGCAATCAGCCCCAGCATTTT	CASSVSGDRGNQPQHF
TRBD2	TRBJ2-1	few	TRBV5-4	TGTGCCAGCAGCTACGGGACTAGCGGGAGAGGGGGGCAGTTCTTC	CASSYGTSGRGGQFF
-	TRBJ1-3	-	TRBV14	TGTGCCAGCAGCCCGGGGGGATATGGAAACACCATATATTTT	CASSPGGYGNTIYF
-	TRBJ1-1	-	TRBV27	TGTGCCAGCAGTTTATCTCGACAGACGGGGGCTTCCTTT	CASSLSRQTGASF
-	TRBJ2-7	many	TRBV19	TGTGCCAGTGCCATAGAGGCAGGGGTGCCCTACGAGCAGTACTTC	CASAIEAGVPYEQYF
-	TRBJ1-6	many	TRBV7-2	TGTGCCAGCAGCCTTAGTTCACCCCTCCACTTT	CASSLSSPLHF
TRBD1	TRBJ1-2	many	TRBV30	TGTGCCTGGATGCGGGACAGGGTAAACTATGGCTACACCTTC	CAWMRDRVNYGYTF
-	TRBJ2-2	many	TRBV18	TGTGCCAGCTCGATCCAAGACACCGGGGAGCTGTTTTTT	CASSIQDTGELFF
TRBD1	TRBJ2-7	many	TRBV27	TGTGCCAGCAGTATCCGGGACAGGGGTGGCTACGAGCAGTACTTC	CASSIRDRGGYEQYF
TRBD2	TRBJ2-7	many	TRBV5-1	TGCGCCAGCAGCTTCGGACTAGCGGATTCTTCCCCGAGCTCCTACGAGCAGTACTTC	CASSFGLADSSPSSYEQYF
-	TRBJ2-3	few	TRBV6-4	TGTGCCAGCAGTTCCTTTTCGGGACATAGCACAGATACGCAGTATTTT	CASSSFSGHSTDTQYF
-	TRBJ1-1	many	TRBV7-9	TGTGCCGGCTCCCGGAAGGTCCCTGAAGCTTTCTTT	CAGSRKVPEAFF
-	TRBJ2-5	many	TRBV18	TGTGCCAGCTCACCACCTGGACAGGAGACCCAGTACTTC	CASSPPGQETQYF
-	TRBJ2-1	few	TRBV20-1	TGCAGTGCTAGCGGAGGCCCAAGTAATGAGCAGTTCTTC	CSASGGPSNEQFF
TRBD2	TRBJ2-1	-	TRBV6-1	TGTGCCAGCGGGGGTCATCGAGTGGGAGGGCGGAATGAGCAGTTCTTC	CASGGHRVGGRNEQFF
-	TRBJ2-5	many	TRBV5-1	TGCGCCAGCAGCTCACCGGGACGGCAAGAGACCCAGTACTTC	CASSSPGRQETQYF
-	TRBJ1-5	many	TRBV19	TGTGCCAGCTGGGGGGTGAGCAATCAGCCCCAGCATTTT	CASWGVSNQPQHF
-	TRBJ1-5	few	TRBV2	TGTGCCAGCAGTGTAAGGGATGGTAGCAATCAGCCCCAGCATTTT	CASSVRDGSNQPQHF
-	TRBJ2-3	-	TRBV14	TGTGCCAGCACCGGAAACCTCCGGAGCACAGATACGCAGTATTTT	CASTGNLRSTDTQYF
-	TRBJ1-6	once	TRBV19	TGTGCCAGTAGTATCGGAGTGAGCTCCTATAATTCACCCCTCCACTTT	CASSIGVSSYNSPLHF
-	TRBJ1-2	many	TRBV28	TGTGCCAGCAGTCTTTCGGGAGGGAGCGATGATGGCTACACCTTC	CASSLSGGSDDGYTF
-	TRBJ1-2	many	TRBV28	TGTGCCAGCACTGATTGGGGAGGCTATGGCTACACCTTC	CASTDWGGYGYTF
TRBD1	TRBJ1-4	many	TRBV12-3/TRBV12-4	TGTGCCAGCAGTATACAGGGGACTAATGAAAAACTGTTTTTT	CASSIQGTNEKLFF
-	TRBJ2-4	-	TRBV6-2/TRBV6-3	TGTGCCAGCGTCAGGAAAAACATTCAGTACTTC	CASVRKNIQYF
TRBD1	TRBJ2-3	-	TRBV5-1	TGCGCCAGCAGCCCGGACAGGGGGCGCGGAGATACGCAGTATTTT	CASSPDRGRGDTQYF
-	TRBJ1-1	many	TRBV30	TGTGCCTGGAAAATGAGAAGCGACACTGAAGCTTTCTTT	CAWKMRSDTEAFF
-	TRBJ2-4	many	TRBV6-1	TGTGCCAGCAGAGGGGCGGGAAACATTCAGTACTTC	CASRGAGNIQYF
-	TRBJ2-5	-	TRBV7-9	TGTGCCAGCGGGAAGTCTAGGGGGAACCAAGAGACCCAGTACTTC	CASGKSRGNQETQYF
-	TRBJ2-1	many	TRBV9	TGTGCCAGCAGCGTAGGACCTCTAGGCGATGAGCAGTTCTTC	CASSVGPLGDEQFF
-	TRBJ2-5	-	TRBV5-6	TGCGCCAGCAGCTCAGTAGGGAAAGAGACCCAGTACTTC	CASSSVGKETQYF
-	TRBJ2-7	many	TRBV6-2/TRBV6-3	TGTGCCAGCAGCCGTAGGGCCGTCGACTCCTACGAGCAGTACTTC	CASSRRAVDSYEQYF
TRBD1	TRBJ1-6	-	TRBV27	TGTGCCAGCAGTATCCGACAGGGGGGAAATTCACCCCTCCACTTT	CASSIRQGGNSPLHF
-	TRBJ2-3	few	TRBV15	TGTGCCACCAGCAGAGATTCAGGAACGACAGATACGCAGTATTTT	CATSRDSGTTDTQYF
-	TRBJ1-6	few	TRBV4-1	TGCGCCAGCAGCCCTTTACAGGTCTCCAGAACCCTCCACTTT	CASSPLQVSRTLHF
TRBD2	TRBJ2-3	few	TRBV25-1	TGTGCCAGCGTCTCTACGGGAGGCCCCGATACGCAGTATTTT	CASVSTGGPDTQYF
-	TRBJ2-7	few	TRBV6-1	TGTGCCAGCAGTATGACAGGGGAGGGGGGCTACGAGCAGTACTTC	CASSMTGEGGYEQYF
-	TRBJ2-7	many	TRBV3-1	TGTGCCAGCAGTGAAGACTGGAGCTACGAGCAGTACTTC	CASSEDWSYEQYF
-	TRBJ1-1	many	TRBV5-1	TGTGCCAGCAGCTTAGCGCCGGCAAACACTGAAGCTTTCTTT	CASSLAPANTEAFF
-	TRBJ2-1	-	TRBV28	TGTGCCAGCAGGCCCACTAGCTTCAGTGAGCAGTTCTTC	CASRPTSFSEQFF
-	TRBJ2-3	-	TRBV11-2	TGTGCCAGCAGCTTCAACCAGAATACGCAGTATTTT	CASSFNQNTQYF
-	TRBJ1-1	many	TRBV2	TGTGCCAGCAGAGCCGGGACACCCCTCCGGAGGAACACTGAAGCTTTCTTT	CASRAGTPLRRNTEAFF
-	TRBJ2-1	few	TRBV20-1	TGCAGTGCCAGCGGGTACGGTTTGGGGAGCGGTGAAAATGAGCAGTTCTTC	CSASGYGLGSGENEQFF
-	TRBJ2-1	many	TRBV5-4	TGTGCCTGTGCGGGACAGCCACACAATGAGCAGTTCTTC	CACAGQPHNEQFF
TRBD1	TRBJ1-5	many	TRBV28	TGTGCCAGCAGTTCAGTAGGACAGGGCAATCAGCCCCAGCATTTT	CASSSVGQGNQPQHF
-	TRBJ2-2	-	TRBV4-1	TGCGCCAGCAGCGGGAGGACAAGCACCGGGGAGCTGTTTTTT	CASSGRTSTGELFF
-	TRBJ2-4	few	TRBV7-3	TGTGCCAGCGCGCCCTCAGGGGTAGGGGAAAACATTCAGTACTTC	CASAPSGVGENIQYF
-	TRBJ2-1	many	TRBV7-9	TGTGCCAGCAGCCCCGGCGAGGGGCAGTTCTTC	CASSPGEGQFF
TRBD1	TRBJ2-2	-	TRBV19	TGTGCCAGTAGTATAGGGACAGGGAGCGGGGAGCTGTTTTTT	CASSIGTGSGELFF
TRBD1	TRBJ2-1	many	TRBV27	TGTGCCAGCAGCGGGACAGGGCGCCCTAAGCAGTTCTTC	CASSGTGRPKQFF
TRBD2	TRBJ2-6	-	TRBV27	TGTGCCAGCCAACCGCTAGCGGGAGGGCCCTCTGGGGCCAACGTCCTGACTTTC	CASQPLAGGPSGANVLTF